The 2 T cell receptor beta chains given below trace back to one sample, sequenced in a study of T-cell reconstitution after alpha-beta-depleted transplantation in children (TCRdb year 2016). In light of the paper, this sample's treatment or condition label describes: allogeneic hematopoietic cell transplantation with graft depleted of TCRalphabeta T cells and CD19 B cells. Preparation of the library involved PCR. Sequencing relied on an Illumina HiSeq 2500. To normalize quantification of the TCRbeta repertoire, the TCR libraries were built with molecular barcoding that relied on unique molecular identifiers. In-frame beta chains were kept once TCRdb had trimmed the public reads at Q25 with fastp and called clones with MiXCR. Each CDR3 protein appears once, grouped with its most common genes and DNA. The sample contains a few hundred thousand distinct CDR3 sequences, around 13% of them found a single time. Jointly, the top ten make up roughly 2.3% of the sample.

The sample was PBMCs, mostly from graft donor cells, taken 360 days after TCRalphabeta/CD19-depleted stem cell transplant. The receptor source for this set is a male patient between 5 and 17 years old who had a stem cell transplant for acute myeloid leukemia, so the T cells may come from the graft donor.

This chain joins TRBV4-3 and TRBJ2-2; the D is unclear. The V gene's germline CDR1 is LGHNA and CDR2 YSLEER. Between the trimmed V and J ends, which lost 4 bases and 4 bases, there was a span of 13 bases. The CDR3 runs to 15 residues. CDR3 loop: CASSPMSGITGELFF. CDR3 DNA: TGCGCCAGCAGCCCTATGTCGGGCATCACCGGGGAGCTGTTTTTT.

This clonotype has a handful of counts. V and J are TRBV28 and TRBJ1-2; D is uncertain. Germline loops: CDR1 MDHEN, CDR2 SYDVKM. CDR3 length: 15 amino acids. V lost 6 bases, J lost 4 bases, and 18 bases lay in between. The CDR3 spells CASSDPLPGTYGYTF. CDR3 nucleotide sequence: TGTGCCAGCAGCGACCCTCTGCCGGGAACCTATGGCTACACCTTC.